The entry below describes one TCR beta chain. Antigen specificity is unknown. Trimming removed 5 bases from V and 4 bases from J; junction bases left unmatched: 8. The CDR3 has 17 amino acids. Per germline, CDR1 MNHEY and CDR2 SVGEGT. Repertoires were generated with immunoSEQ multiplex PCR, while TCRdb's copy carries only in-frame clones and drops some. The data contain some 130,000 clones, about nine tenths of them singletons. The sample originates from a study of T cell responses to AZD1222 COVID-19 vaccine. Broader study findings: Nearly half of unique spike-specific TCRs reportedly avoided B.1.351 and B.1.1.7 mutated regions. Only 5 or 6 people who got AZD1222 tested seropositive at baseline. The study found vaccine-associated CD4 TCRs spanning spike, dominant at 160-218 and 743-854.

Sequences were derived from peripheral blood, sampled on day 0 of AZD1222 vaccination. The TCR sequence derives from an adult in good health. This sequence joins TRBV6-2 or TRBV6-3 and TRBJ2-2; 12 nucleotides agree with TRBD2. This chain's CDR3 is CASSTSLAGGVTGELFF. The CDR3 DNA is TGTGCCAGCAGTACCTCCCTAGCGGGGGGGGTCACCGGGGAGCTGTTTTTT.